A single T cell receptor beta chain is shown here with its context. This record belongs to a study of blood T cell repertoires in COVID-19. On the study more broadly: Samples of COVID-19 (acute and convalescent) were obtained from the United States, Italy and Spain.

Libraries were prepared by immunoSEQ multiplex PCR; TCRdb keeps only in-frame clonotypes and omits some of them. The data contain some 400,000 clones, 70% to 90% of them singletons. CDR1 is SGHDN, CDR2 FVKESK, per germline. The CDR3 has 15 amino acids. Trimming cost V 6 bases and J 4 bases; bases outside gene matches: 7. The clonotype comes from a woman in her 30s with COVID-19, enrolled during active disease. The chain uses TRBV14 and TRBJ2-2; 8 nucleotides match TRBD2. Sequenced sample: peripheral blood. The CDR3 DNA is TGTGCCAGCAGACCGGGGGGGGGACCCACCGGGGAGCTGTTTTTT. It specifies CASRPGGGPTGELFF.